This T cell receptor beta chain was documented in a study of CD8 T cells in ankylosing spondylitis. Findings of the study overall: Earlier literature documents some of the motif variants in reactive arthritis synovial fluid and blood.

With molecular barcodes, quantitative 5'-RACE was used to make the TCR beta libraries. One entry per CDR3 protein results from TCRdb running MiXCR on the 5' RACE reads. Of around 150,000 distinct CDR3 sequences listed, around a tenth are singletons. As to this clonotype: Antigen unknown.

The CDR3 runs to 14 residues. CDR1 MNHNS and CDR2 SASEGT come from the germline V gene. The ends were cut back, 5 bases at V and 2 bases at J, with 11 bases in the middle. This clonotype was sampled from a male donor with ankylosing spondylitis or in good health (not recorded which). The V gene is TRBV6-1, the J gene TRBJ2-3; D may match TRBD1 or TRBD2 (5 bases each). Sequenced material: blood, either unsorted or a sorted T cell fraction (not recorded which). The CDR3 loop reads CASSTGTFTDTQYF. CDR3 DNA sequence: TGTGCCAGCAGTACCGGGACCTTCACAGATACGCAGTATTTT.